The clone carrying this TCR beta chain was counted between two and nine times. What it binds is unknown. The entry originates in a study of shared clonotypes between healthy human individuals. This CDR3 spans 16 amino acids. Looked up from germline, CDR1 is SGHDT and CDR2 is YYEEEE. V lost 0 bases to trimming and J lost 3 bases, with 12 bases between them. Findings of the study overall: Unshared clonotypes carried lower generation probabilities than those common to all four donors. It was only blood that was sampled, and tissue repertoires likely differ.

Original processing notes: Filtering differed for immunoSEQ, which gave only junction sequences without quality scores. The assay was immunoSEQ multiplex PCR, and TCRdb's table has in-frame clones only and misses some. V and J calls and clone size follow that table, whereas D and trimming were derived from the DNA. This table holds roughly 1 million clones, roughly 75% found once. The sequenced material came from memory CD4+ T cells sorted from blood. Stated subset: CD45RA-negative fraction. This clonotype originated in a man aged 18 to 30 in good health. The V gene is TRBV5-6, the J gene TRBJ2-2, with unresolved D. The CDR3 DNA reads TGTGCCAGCAGCTTGGCCGGCGGTGCCCACACCGGGGAGCTGTTTTTT. Translation gives CASSLAGGAHTGELFF.